The sequence of this T cell receptor (beta chain) was determined in a study of blood T cell repertoires in COVID-19. The overall study: There were acute and convalescent COVID-19 samples, and they came from the United States, Italy and Spain. PBMCs, B-cell-depleted T cells, or T cells were the source of the cDNA or gDNA that made up the material.

The V gene end was trimmed by 4 bases and the J gene end by 7 bases; junction bases not matched to a gene: 1. CDR1 is SGHRS and CDR2 is YFSETQ in the germline V gene. The CDR3 has 12 residues. Repertoires were generated with immunoSEQ multiplex PCR, while TCRdb's copy carries only in-frame clones and drops some. The table includes about 280,000 clones, 88% detected once. The TCR sequence derives from a man between 18 and 29 years old with active or convalescent COVID-19. V is TRBV5-1 and J is TRBJ1-4, with 7 bases aligning to TRBD1. Sequencing input: peripheral blood. CDR3 sequence (DNA): TGCGCCAGCAGCAACAGGGGTGAAAAACTGTTTTTT. It translates to CASSNRGEKLFF.